This TCR beta chain originates from a study of response to subunit inactivated influenza vaccine. At least ten counts were recorded for this clonotype. The ends lost 5 bases at V and 6 bases at J; junction bases unmatched: 12. CDR3 size: 15 residues. Using its own MiXCR run on the RT-PCR reads, TCRdb lists one record per CDR3 protein. This sample has 280,000 or so distinct CDR3 sequences; less than 25% occur once, and the top ten carry 10%. Material: PBMCs from blood, obtained about 20 months after vaccination. This sequence was found in a man between 50 and 69 years old who received an inactivated influenza vaccine. This chain uses TRBV12-3 or TRBV12-4 with TRBJ1-2, with 7 bases lining up with TRBD1. The CDR3 reads CASSAPGGVWDGYTF. The CDR3 bases are TGTGCCAGCAGTGCTCCAGGGGGAGTCTGGGATGGCTACACCTTC.